In this sample, the clone carrying this T cell receptor (beta chain) turned up once. Its antigen is as yet unknown. The CDR3 is 17 residues long. Germline CDR1 reads LGHDT; CDR2 reads YNNKEL (reference sequence). Trimming took 2 bases from V and 0 from J; bases not matched to a gene: 6. Samples came from axillary lymph nodes draining the breast cancer. TCRdb called the multiplex PCR reads again in MiXCR, with one record for every CDR3 protein. This sample has 200,000 to 300,000 distinct CDR3 sequences, with roughly 30% found just once. This entry comes from a study of breast tumors, draining lymph nodes, adjacent tissues. Study-wide results and caveats: The lymph node origin of tumor T cells was framed as consistent with a hypothesis, not demonstrated. Tumor repertoires ranked between lymph nodes and nontumor tissue in diversity, with V and J gene preferences.

The chain joins TRBV3-1 to TRBJ2-7, with TRBD2 matching over 11 bases. The clonotype comes from a female donor with breast cancer. Some clones in this sample may be carry-over from other donors' samples. The source material was axillary lymph node tissue. Here the CDR3 reads CASSQNPSGRFSYEQYF. The DNA for the CDR3 is TGTGCCAGCAGCCAAAACCCTAGCGGGAGGTTCTCCTACGAGCAGTACTTC.